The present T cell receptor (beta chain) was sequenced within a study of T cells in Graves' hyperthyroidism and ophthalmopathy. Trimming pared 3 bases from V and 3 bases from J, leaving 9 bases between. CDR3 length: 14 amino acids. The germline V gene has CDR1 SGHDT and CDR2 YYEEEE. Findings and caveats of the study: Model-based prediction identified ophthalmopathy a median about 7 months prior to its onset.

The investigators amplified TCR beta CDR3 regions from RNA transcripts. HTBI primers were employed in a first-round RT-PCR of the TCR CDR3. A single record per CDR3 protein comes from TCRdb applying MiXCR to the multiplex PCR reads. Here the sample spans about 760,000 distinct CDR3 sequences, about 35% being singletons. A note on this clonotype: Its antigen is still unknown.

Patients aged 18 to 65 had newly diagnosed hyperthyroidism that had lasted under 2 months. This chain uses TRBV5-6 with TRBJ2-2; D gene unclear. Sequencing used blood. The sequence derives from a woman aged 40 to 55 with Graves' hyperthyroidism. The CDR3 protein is CASSSYSDTGELFF. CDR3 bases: TGTGCCAGCAGCTCCTACAGTGACACCGGGGAGCTGTTTTTT.